Each of the 16 T cell receptor beta chains below was sequenced from the same sample in a study of OX40 agonist ivuxolimab in advanced cancers. Data came from immunoSEQ multiplex PCR; TCRdb stores just in-frame clones and leaves some out. Of just under 100,000 clones listed, roughly 94% are singletons. This specimen was CD4+ or CD8+ T cells sorted from blood, taken in a trial of the OX40 agonist ivuxolimab. These receptors came from an adult with an advanced solid tumor such as melanoma, head and neck, liver or kidney cancer.

The sample holds one count of this clone. CDR3 protein: CASSPLGGGRETQYF. CDR3 sequence (DNA): TGTGCCAGCAGTCCCTTAGGCGGGGGCCGAGAGACCCAGTACTTC. This rearrangement joins TRBV6-5 to TRBJ2-5; possibly TRBD2 for D (7 bases). Germline loops: CDR1 MNHEY, CDR2 SVGAGI. V dropped 5 bases and J dropped 4 bases, with 17 bases sitting between them. The CDR3 is 15 residues long.

The chain carries TRBV6-1 and TRBJ1-5, with TRBD1 as a possible D gene (6 bases). V was clipped by 11 bases and J by 0 bases, with 11 bases between them. The germline V gene encodes CDR1 MNHNS and CDR2 SASEGT. The CDR3 is 13 residues long. The CDR3, as DNA: TGTGCCGGACAGAGAGATAGCAATCAGCCCCAGCATTTT. It codes for CAGQRDSNQPQHF.

The chain employs TRBV6-1 and TRBJ2-3; 12 positions match TRBD2. CDR1 MNHNS and CDR2 SASEGT come from the germline V gene. The CDR3 consists of 17 residues. V trimming: 4 bases; J trimming: 0 bases; junction bases outside the gene matches: 5. DNA for the CDR3: TGTGCCAGCAGTGCGACTAGCGGGGGTACTAGCACAGATACGCAGTATTTT. Protein product: CASSATSGGTSTDTQYF.

The chain employs TRBV4-1 and TRBJ2-7; the D gene is possibly TRBD2 (6 bases). The CDR3 consists of 14 residues. Trimming removed 4 bases at V and 2 bases at J, with 12 bases between. Germline CDR1 MGHRA, CDR2 YSYEKL. The CDR3 coding sequence is TGCGCCAGCAGCCCCCGGGACTCAGCCTACGAGCAGTACTTC. Its protein product is CASSPRDSAYEQYF.

The J gene is TRBJ2-7, the V gene TRBV18; D unresolved. Germline V gene sequence: CDR1 KGHSH, CDR2 LQKENI. Trimming pared 3 bases from V and 2 bases from J, leaving 11 bases between. The CDR3 covers 14 residues. The CDR3 sequence is CASSPGHGPYEQYF. In DNA, the CDR3 is TGTGCCAGCTCACCTGGGCACGGGCCCTACGAGCAGTACTTC.

This chain uses TRBV6-6 with TRBJ2-5, with D hard to call. The CDR3 runs 13 residues. V was trimmed by 11 bases and J by 1 base, leaving 14 bases between them. Germline CDR1 MNHNY, CDR2 SVGAGI (reference sequence). CDR3 region: CACGSDLQETQYF. CDR3 bases: TGTGCCTGCGGTAGTGACCTCCAAGAGACCCAGTACTTC.

The J gene is TRBJ2-1, the V gene TRBV18, with D perhaps given as TRBD1 or TRBD2 (5 bases each). The CDR3 length is 15 residues. The germline CDR1 and CDR2 sequences are KGHSH and LQKENI. Between the trimmed V and J ends, which lost 2 bases and 0 bases, there was a span of 8 bases. This CDR3 is CASSPEGSSYNEQFF. The CDR3 bases are TGTGCCAGCTCACCAGAGGGGAGCTCCTACAATGAGCAGTTCTTC. The variable domain in full, with the rest retrieved from reference TRBV18 and TRBJ2-1, is NAGVMQNPRHLVRRRGQEARLRCSPMKGHSHVYWYRQLPEEGLKFMVYLQKENIIDESGMPKERFSAEFPKEGPSILRIQQVVRGDSAAYFCASSPEGSSYNEQFFGPGTRLTVL.

The V call is TRBV7-6, the J call TRBJ2-1; 7 bases map to TRBD2. The CDR3 length is 16 residues. CDR1 is SGHVS and CDR2 is FNYEAQ in the germline V gene. V shed 1 base and J 4 bases; nucleotides not matched to a gene: 7. CDR3 DNA: TGTGCCAGCAGCTTAGGTACGCCTAGCGGTTACAATGAGCAGTTCTTC. Translating it yields CASSLGTPSGYNEQFF.

The J gene is TRBJ1-2, the V gene TRBV9, with D perhaps matching TRBD1 (5 bases). Trimming cost V 3 bases and J 2 bases, with 14 bases left between them. The CDR3 consists of 15 residues. Looked up from germline, CDR1 is SGDLS and CDR2 is YYNGEE. The CDR3 coding sequence is TGTGCCAGCAGCGCCCGGCGGGGGTCCAACTATGGCTACACCTTC. Translating gives CASSARRGSNYGYTF.

The chain is built from TRBV27 and TRBJ2-7; D is perhaps TRBD1 (6 bases). Germline V gene data show CDR1 as MNHEY and CDR2 as SMNVEV (reference sequence). This CDR3 contains 13 residues. V lost 3 bases to trimming and J lost 3 bases, with 9 bases between them. The CDR3 nucleotides are TGTGCCAGCAGTTTGAGGGGGTACTACGAGCAGTACTTC. Translation gives CASSLRGYYEQYF.

This clone came up once. Within the sample, other DNA sequences also encode this same CDR3. The rearrangement uses TRBV2 and TRBJ2-5; D gene uncertain. The CDR3 spans 10 residues. The germline V gene has CDR1 SNHLY and CDR2 FYNNEI. V was cut by 7 bases and J by 5 bases, with 5 bases left in between. The CDR3 protein is CASTAETQYF. CDR3 DNA: TGTGCCAGCACGGCGGAGACCCAGTACTTC.

The sample holds one count of this clone. The J gene is TRBJ2-3, the V gene TRBV5-8, with D hard to call. Germline CDR1 and CDR2: SGHTS and YDEGEE. The CDR3 consists of 17 residues. Trimming removed 4 bases at V and 1 base at J, with 19 bases between. CDR3 sequence reads: CASSPAIRLAGTDTQYF. DNA for the CDR3: TGTGCCAGCAGCCCAGCGATCAGGCTGGCCGGCACAGATACGCAGTATTTT.

The chain links TRBV28 to TRBJ1-2; no clear D. Trimming took 4 bases from V and 4 from J, leaving 25 bases between them. The CDR3 covers 18 residues. The germline CDR1 and CDR2 sequences are MDHEN and SYDVKM. CDR3 sequence: CASSSGLGPGGIGYGYTF. CDR3 nucleotides: TGTGCCAGCAGTTCCGGTTTAGGGCCCGGTGGGATAGGCTATGGCTACACCTTC.

The chain combines TRBV18 with TRBJ1-5; 9 bases are shared with TRBD1. Germline-derived CDR1 and CDR2 are KGHSH and LQKENI. V gave up 2 bases and J gave up 6 bases; unmatched junction bases: 8. The length of the CDR3 is 16 residues. The DNA of the CDR3 is TGTGCCAGCTCACCAGGGGACAGGGTGTCGGGTCAGCCCCAGCATTTT. Translating gives CASSPGDRVSGQPQHF. The variable domain in full, with the rest retrieved from reference TRBV18 and TRBJ1-5, is NAGVMQNPRHLVRRRGQEARLRCSPMKGHSHVYWYRQLPEEGLKFMVYLQKENIIDESGMPKERFSAEFPKEGPSILRIQQVVRGDSAAYFCASSPGDRVSGQPQHFGDGTRLSIL.

The V and J genes are TRBV6-5 and TRBJ1-1; no definite D call. The CDR3 consists of 13 residues. Trimming pared 2 bases from V and 3 bases from J, leaving 7 bases between. Germline V gene sequence: CDR1 MNHEY, CDR2 SVGAGI. CDR3 DNA sequence: TGTGCCAGCAGTTACGTCCGCGACACTGAAGCTTTCTTT. Translation gives CASSYVRDTEAFF.

The V gene is TRBV6-5, the J gene TRBJ2-3; TRBD2 aligns across 9 bases. The CDR3 is made up of 16 amino acids. Germline V CDR1 and CDR2: MNHEY, SVGAGI. With V trimmed by 2 bases and J by 2 bases, 5 bases remained unmatched. CDR3 sequence reads: CASSYLAGGPTDTQYF. CDR3 sequence (DNA): TGTGCCAGCAGTTACCTTGCGGGAGGGCCCACAGATACGCAGTATTTT.